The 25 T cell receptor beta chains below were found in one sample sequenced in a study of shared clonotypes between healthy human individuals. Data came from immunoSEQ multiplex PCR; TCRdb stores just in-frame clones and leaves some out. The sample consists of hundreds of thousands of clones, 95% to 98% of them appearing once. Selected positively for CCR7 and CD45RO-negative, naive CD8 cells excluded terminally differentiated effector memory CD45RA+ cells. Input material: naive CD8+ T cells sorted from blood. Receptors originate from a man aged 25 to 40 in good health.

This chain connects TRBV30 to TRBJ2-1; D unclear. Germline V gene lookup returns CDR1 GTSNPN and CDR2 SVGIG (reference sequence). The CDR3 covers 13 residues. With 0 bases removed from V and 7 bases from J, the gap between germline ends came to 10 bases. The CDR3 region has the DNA TGTGCCTGGAGTGTACTTAGCCAAAATGAGCAGTTCTTC. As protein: CAWSVLSQNEQFF.

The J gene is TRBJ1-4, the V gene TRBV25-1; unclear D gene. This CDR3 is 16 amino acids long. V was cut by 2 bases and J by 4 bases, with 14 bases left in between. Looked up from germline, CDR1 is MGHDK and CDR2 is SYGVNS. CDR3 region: CASSEGPDDLNEKLFF. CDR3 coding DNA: TGTGCCAGCAGTGAAGGGCCCGACGATCTTAATGAAAAACTGTTTTTT.

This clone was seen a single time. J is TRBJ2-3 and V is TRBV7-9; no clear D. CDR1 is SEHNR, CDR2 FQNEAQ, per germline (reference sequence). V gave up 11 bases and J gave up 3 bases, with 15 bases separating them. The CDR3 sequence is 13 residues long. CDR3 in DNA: TGTGCCCTCCATAGTTTCCTTACAGATACGCAGTATTTT. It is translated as CALHSFLTDTQYF.

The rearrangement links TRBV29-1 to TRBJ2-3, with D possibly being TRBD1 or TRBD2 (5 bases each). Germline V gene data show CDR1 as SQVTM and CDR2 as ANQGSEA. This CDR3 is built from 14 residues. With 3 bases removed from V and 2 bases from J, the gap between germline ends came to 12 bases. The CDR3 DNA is TGCAGCGTTGAGGGGCTAGCAAACACAGATACGCAGTATTTT. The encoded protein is CSVEGLANTDTQYF.

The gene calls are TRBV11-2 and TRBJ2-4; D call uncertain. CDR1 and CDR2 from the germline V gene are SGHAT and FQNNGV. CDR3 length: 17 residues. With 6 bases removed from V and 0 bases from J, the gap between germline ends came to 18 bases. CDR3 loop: CASRGIQSTIAKNIQYF. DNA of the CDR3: TGTGCCAGCAGGGGAATTCAGTCAACTATAGCCAAAAACATTCAGTACTTC.

CDR3 sequence: CASSSGQSRYGYTF. CDR3 nucleotides: TGTGCCAGCAGCTCAGGACAGTCACGCTATGGCTACACCTTC. The chain employs TRBV7-9 and TRBJ1-2; D may be TRBD1 (6 bases). V was shortened by 4 bases and J by 4 bases, with 13 bases between the two germline ends. The CDR3 spans 14 residues. Germline CDR1 is SEHNR and CDR2 is FQNEAQ (reference sequence).

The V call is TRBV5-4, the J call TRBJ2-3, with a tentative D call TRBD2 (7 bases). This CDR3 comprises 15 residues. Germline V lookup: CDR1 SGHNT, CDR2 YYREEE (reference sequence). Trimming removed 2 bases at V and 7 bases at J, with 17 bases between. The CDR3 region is CASSFLGRGGNTQYF. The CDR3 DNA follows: TGTGCCAGCAGCTTCCTTGGGAGGGGGGGGAATACGCAGTATTTT.

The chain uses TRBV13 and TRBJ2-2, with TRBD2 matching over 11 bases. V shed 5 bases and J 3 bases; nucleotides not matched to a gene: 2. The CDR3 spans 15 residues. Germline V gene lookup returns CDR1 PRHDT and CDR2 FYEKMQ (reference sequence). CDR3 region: CASSPTSGDTGELFF. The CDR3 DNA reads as TGTGCCAGCAGCCCGACTAGCGGGGACACCGGGGAGCTGTTTTTT. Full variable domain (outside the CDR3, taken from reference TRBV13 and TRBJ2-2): AAGVIQSPRHLIKEKRETATLKCYPIPRHDTVYWYQQGPGQDPQFLISFYEKMQSDKGSIPDRFSAQQFSDYHSELNMSSLELGDSALYFCASSPTSGDTGELFFGEGSRLTVL.

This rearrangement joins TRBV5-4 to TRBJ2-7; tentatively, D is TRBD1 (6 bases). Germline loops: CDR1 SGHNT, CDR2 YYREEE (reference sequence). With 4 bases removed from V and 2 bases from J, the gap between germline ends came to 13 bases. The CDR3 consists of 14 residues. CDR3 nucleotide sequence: TGTGCCAGCAGCCCGCCAGACAGGACCTACGAGCAGTACTTC. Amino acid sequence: CASSPPDRTYEQYF. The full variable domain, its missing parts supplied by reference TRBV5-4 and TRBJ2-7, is ETGVTQSPTHLIKTRGQQVTLRCSSQSGHNTVSWYQQALGQGPQFIFQYYREEENGRGNFPPRFSGLQFPNYSSELNVNALELDDSALYLCASSPPDRTYEQYFGPGTRLTVT.

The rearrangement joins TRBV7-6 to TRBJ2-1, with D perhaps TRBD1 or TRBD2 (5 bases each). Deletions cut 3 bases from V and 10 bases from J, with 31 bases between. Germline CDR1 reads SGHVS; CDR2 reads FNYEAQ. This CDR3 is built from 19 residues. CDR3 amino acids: CASSFHKADWDASGKEQFF. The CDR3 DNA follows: TGTGCCAGCAGCTTTCATAAGGCAGATTGGGACGCCTCGGGAAAGGAGCAGTTCTTC.

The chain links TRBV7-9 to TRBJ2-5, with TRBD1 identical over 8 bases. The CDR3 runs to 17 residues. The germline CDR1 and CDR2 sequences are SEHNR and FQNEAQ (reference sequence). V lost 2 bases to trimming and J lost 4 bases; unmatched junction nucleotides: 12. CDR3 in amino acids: CASSLPARGLLGETQYF. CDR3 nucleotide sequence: TGTGCCAGCAGCTTACCTGCCAGGGGGCTTTTGGGAGAGACCCAGTACTTC.

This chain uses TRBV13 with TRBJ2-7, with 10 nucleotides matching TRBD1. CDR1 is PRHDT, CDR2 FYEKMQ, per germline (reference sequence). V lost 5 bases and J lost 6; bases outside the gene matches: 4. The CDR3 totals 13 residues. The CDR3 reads CASSHRTGGEQYF. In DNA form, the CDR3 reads TGTGCCAGCAGCCATAGGACAGGGGGCGAGCAGTACTTC.

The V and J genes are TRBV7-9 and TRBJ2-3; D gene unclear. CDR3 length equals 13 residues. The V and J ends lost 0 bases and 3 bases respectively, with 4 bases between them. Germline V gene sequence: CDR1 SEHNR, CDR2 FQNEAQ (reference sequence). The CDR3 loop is CASSLALTDTQYF. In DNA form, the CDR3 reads TGTGCCAGCAGCTTAGCTCTGACAGATACGCAGTATTTT.

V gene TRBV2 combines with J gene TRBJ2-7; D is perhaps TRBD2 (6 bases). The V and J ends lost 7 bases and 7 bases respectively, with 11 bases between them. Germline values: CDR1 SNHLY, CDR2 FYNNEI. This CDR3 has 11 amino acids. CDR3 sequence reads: CASNGGREQYF. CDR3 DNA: TGTGCCAGCAACGGGGGAAGGGAGCAGTACTTC.

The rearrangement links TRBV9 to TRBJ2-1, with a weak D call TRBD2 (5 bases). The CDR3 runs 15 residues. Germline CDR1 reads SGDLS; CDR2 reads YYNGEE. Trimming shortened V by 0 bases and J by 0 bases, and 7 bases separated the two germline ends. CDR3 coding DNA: TGTGCCAGCAGCGTAGCACTAGGCTCCTACAATGAGCAGTTCTTC. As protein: CASSVALGSYNEQFF.

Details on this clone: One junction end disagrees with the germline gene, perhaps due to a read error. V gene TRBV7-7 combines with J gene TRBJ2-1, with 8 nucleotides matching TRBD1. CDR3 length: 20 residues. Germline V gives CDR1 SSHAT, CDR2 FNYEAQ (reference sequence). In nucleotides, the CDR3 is TGTGCTAGCAGCCGCAGGGCGGGACAGGTCAGGCAGGACTCCTACAATGAGCAGTTCTTC. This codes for CASSRRAGQVRQDSYNEQFF.

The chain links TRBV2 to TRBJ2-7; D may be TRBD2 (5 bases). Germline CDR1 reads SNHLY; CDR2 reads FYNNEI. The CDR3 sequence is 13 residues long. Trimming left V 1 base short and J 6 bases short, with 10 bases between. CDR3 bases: TGTGCCAGCAGTGAAGGGTATGGGAGCGAGCAGTACTTC. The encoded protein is CASSEGYGSEQYF.

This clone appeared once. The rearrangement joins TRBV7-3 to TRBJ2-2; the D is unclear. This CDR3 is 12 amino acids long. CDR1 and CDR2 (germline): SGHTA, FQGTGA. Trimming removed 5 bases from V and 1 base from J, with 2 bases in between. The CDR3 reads CASSVNTGELFF. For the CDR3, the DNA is TGTGCCAGCAGCGTGAACACCGGGGAGCTGTTTTTT.

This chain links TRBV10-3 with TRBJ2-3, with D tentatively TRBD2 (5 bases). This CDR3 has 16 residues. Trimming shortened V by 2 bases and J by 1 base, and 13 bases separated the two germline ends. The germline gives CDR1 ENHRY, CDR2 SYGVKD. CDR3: CAISERWSGGTDTQYF. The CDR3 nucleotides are TGTGCCATCAGTGAGAGATGGAGCGGAGGCACAGATACGCAGTATTTT.

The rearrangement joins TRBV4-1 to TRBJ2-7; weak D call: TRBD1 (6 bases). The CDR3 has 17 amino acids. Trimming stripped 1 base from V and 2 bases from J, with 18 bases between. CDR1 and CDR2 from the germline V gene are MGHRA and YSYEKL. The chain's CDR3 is CASSQGPGQLTPYEQYF. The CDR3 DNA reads TGCGCCAGCAGCCAAGGCCCGGGACAACTAACTCCCTACGAGCAGTACTTC.

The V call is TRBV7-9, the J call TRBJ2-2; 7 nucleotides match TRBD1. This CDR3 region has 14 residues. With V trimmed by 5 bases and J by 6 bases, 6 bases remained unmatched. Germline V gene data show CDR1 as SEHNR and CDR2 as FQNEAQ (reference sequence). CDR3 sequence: CASSRQGTAGELFF. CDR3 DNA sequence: TGTGCCAGCAGCCGACAGGGTACCGCCGGGGAGCTGTTTTTT.

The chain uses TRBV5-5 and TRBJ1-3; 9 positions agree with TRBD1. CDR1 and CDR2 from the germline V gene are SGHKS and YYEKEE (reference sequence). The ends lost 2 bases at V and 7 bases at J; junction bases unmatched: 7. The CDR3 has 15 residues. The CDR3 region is CASSLTTGTGNTIYF. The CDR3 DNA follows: TGTGCCAGCAGCTTAACAACCGGGACAGGGAACACCATATATTTT.

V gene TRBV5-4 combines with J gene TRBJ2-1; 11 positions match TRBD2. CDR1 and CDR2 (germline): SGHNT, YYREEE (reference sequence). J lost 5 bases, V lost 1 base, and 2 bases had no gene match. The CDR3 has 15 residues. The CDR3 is CASSLSSGRDNEQFF. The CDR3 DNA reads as TGTGCCAGCAGCTTGAGTAGCGGGAGGGACAATGAGCAGTTCTTC. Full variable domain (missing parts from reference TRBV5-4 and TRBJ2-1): ETGVTQSPTHLIKTRGQQVTLRCSSQSGHNTVSWYQQALGQGPQFIFQYYREEENGRGNFPPRFSGLQFPNYSSELNVNALELDDSALYLCASSLSSGRDNEQFFGPGTRLTVL.

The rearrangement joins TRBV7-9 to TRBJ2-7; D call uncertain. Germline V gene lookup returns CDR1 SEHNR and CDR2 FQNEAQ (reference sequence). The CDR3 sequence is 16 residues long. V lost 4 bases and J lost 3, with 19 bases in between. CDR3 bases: TGTGCCAGCAGCTCGCGGTCCATCCCCATCCTCTACGAGCAGTACTTC. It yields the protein CASSSRSIPILYEQYF.

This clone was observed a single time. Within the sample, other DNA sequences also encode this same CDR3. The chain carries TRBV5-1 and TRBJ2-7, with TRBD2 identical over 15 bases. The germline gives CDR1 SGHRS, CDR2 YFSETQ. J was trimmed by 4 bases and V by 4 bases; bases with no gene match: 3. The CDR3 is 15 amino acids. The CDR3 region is CASSPGTSGRYEQYF. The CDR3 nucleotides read TGCGCCAGCAGCCCCGGGACTAGCGGGAGGTACGAGCAGTACTTC.